This TCR beta chain was observed in a study of identifying expanded T cells in peripheral blood. TCRdb's table, derived via immunoSEQ multiplex PCR, lists solely in-frame clones and lacks some. Here the sample spans under 110,000 clones, roughly 89% being singletons. Sequenced input: blood. The origin of this receptor is a person aged 18-70 years in good health.

The CDR3 DNA reads as TGCAGCGGGGGACAGGGGAACTATGGCTACACCTTC. Amino acids: CSGGQGNYGYTF. V usage is TRBV29-1 and J usage is TRBJ1-2; 10 bases agree with TRBD1. Germline-derived CDR1 and CDR2 are SQVTM and ANQGSEA. The CDR3 consists of 12 residues. V lost 7 bases and J lost 2; bases outside the gene matches: 1. The whole variable domain, remainder taken from reference TRBV29-1 and TRBJ1-2, is SAVISQKPSRDICQRGTSLTIQCQVDSQVTMMFWYRQQPGQSLTLIATANQGSEATYESGFVIDKFPISRPNLTFSTLTVSNMSPEDSSIYLCSGGQGNYGYTFGSGTRLTVV.